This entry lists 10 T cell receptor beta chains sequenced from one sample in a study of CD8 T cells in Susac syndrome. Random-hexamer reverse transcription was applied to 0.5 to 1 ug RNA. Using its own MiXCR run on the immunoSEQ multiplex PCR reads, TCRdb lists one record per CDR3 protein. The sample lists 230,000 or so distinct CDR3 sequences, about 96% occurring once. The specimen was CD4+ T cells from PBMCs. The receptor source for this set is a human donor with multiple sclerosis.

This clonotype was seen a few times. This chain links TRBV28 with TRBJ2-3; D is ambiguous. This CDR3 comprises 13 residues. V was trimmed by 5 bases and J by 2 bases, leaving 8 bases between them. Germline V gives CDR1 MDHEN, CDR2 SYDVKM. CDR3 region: CASSPHLTDTQYF. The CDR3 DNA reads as TGTGCCAGCAGTCCCCATCTCACAGATACGCAGTATTTT.

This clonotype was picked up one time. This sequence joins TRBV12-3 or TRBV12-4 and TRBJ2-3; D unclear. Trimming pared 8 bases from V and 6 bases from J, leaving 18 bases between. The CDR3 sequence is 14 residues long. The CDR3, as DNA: TGTGCCAGCGCCCGAGAAAAGCGATCCGATACGCAGTATTTT. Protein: CASAREKRSDTQYF.

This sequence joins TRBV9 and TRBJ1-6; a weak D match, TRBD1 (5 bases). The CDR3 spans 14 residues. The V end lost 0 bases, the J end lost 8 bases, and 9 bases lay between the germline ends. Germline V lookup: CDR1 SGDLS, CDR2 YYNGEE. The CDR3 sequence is CASSVGQGHSPLHF. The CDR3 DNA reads TGTGCCAGCAGCGTAGGGCAGGGCCATTCACCCCTCCACTTT.

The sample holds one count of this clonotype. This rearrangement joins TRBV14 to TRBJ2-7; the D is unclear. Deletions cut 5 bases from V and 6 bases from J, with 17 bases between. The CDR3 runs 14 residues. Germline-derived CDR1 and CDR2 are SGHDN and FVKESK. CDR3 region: CASSESSLFSEQYF. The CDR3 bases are TGTGCCAGCAGCGAAAGTTCTCTGTTCTCCGAGCAGTACTTC.

In DNA, the CDR3 is TGTGCCAGCAGCGTTATGATAGGGACCGAAGAGACCCAGTACTTC. Protein: CASSVMIGTEETQYF. The chain is built from TRBV9 and TRBJ2-5; D tentatively reads TRBD1 or TRBD2 (5 bases each). This CDR3 contains 15 residues. Trimming took off 2 bases at V and 3 bases at J, with 14 bases between the two ends. CDR1 and CDR2 from the germline V gene are SGDLS and YYNGEE.

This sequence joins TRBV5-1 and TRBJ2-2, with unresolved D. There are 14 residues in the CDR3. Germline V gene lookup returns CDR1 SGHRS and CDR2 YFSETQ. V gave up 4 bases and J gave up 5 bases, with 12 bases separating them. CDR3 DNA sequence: TGCGCCAGCAGCCATGGCTCGCGGACCGGGGAGCTGTTTTTT. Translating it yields CASSHGSRTGELFF.

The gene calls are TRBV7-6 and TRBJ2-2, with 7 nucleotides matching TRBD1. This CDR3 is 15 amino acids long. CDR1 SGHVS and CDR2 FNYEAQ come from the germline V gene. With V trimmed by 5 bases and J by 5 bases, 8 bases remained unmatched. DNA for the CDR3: TGTGCCAGCAGCCCCGTCCCGGGACAGACCGGGGAGCTGTTTTTT. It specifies CASSPVPGQTGELFF. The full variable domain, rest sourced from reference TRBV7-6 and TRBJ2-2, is GAGVSQSPRYKVTKRGQDVALRCDPISGHVSLYWYRQALGQGPEFLTYFNYEAQQDKSGLPNDRFSAERPEGSISTLTIQRTEQRDSAMYRCASSPVPGQTGELFFGEGSRLTVL.

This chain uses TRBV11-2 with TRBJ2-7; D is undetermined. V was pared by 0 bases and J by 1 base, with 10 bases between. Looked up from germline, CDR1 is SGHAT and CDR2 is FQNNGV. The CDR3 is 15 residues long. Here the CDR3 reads CASSLELVGSYEQYF. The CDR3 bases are TGTGCCAGCAGCTTAGAACTTGTCGGGTCCTACGAGCAGTACTTC.

The CDR3: CASRARVETEQYF. The CDR3 region has the DNA TGTGCCAGCAGAGCCCGGGTCGAAACCGAGCAGTACTTC. V usage is TRBV27 and J usage is TRBJ2-7; D gene uncertain. The CDR3 is made up of 13 amino acids. V lost 6 bases and J 6 bases, leaving 15 bases between the germline ends. Germline CDR1 reads MNHEY; CDR2 reads SMNVEV (reference sequence).

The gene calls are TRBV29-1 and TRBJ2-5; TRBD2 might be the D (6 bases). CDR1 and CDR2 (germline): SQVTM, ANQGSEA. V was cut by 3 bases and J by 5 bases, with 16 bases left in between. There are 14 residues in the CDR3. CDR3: CSVDPVGGEETQYF. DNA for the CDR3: TGCAGCGTTGATCCGGTCGGGGGAGAGGAGACCCAGTACTTC.